This T cell receptor beta chain was observed in a study of blood T cell repertoires in COVID-19 (dated by TCRdb to 2018 to 2020). Regarding the research as a whole: Samples from collaborators originated in the United States, Italy and Spain and spanned both the acute and convalescent phases of COVID-19. Where available, HLA class I and class II types were obtained from metadata supplied by the sample provider rather than from assay-based typing. Sample metadata almost always included a de-identified subject ID, COVID-19 status, age in years and sex. Deeply sampled blood TCRbeta repertoires from subjects exposed to, actively infected with, or recovered from COVID-19 were included in the dataset. The repertoires were released in a freely available public database meant as a resource for research on the immune response to SARS-CoV-2. Samples came from the ongoing ImmuneRACE study (first 160 participants) plus 1,254 subjects from 6 global collaborators. The prospective study material was composed of cDNA or gDNA derived from T cells, B-cell-depleted T cells, or PBMCs.

Broad study findings and their caveats: Clinical and demographic metadata were provided uncurated, with the amount varying by source and participant.

TCRbeta CDR3 regions were amplified from genomic DNA by means of the immunoSEQ Assay, a bias-controlled multiplex PCR. Under the source paper's analysis protocol: The number of nucleated cells in each sample was estimated by amplification of reference gene primers within the assay. To quantify the absolute abundance of each unique TCRbeta CDR3 rearrangement, sequence reads were collapsed and filtered. For each sample, productive Simpson clonality was calculated as the square root of Simpson's diversity index across productive rearrangements. TCRdb retrieved this table from immuneACCESS and kept in-frame rearrangements only. Not all clones are present; in checked studies, unresolved V genes account for under half, and no reason is known for the remainder. Clone size and V and J calls were adopted from that table, with D and trimming inferred from the DNA. The table for this sample lists 100,000 to 150,000 clones; about nine tenths of them were counted only once. Approximately 10% of the sample lies in the top ten.

About this clone: It lacks a known antigen. No base qualities exist here, and no much larger clone lies one base off it.

Collaborating institutions collected whole blood in K2EDTA tubes following their own protocols. For TCRbeta analysis, collaborators shipped samples as frozen whole blood, isolated PBMCs, or DNA extracted from either of those sample types. CDR1 MNHEY and CDR2 SVGAGI are derived from the germline V gene. There are 13 amino acids in the CDR3, from cysteine to phenylalanine inclusive. Left in the record is the CDR3 DNA by itself, 39 bases read in frame from the first base. The V and J ends are trimmed by 2 bases and 8 bases, leaving 10 bases between them. In this chain, TRBV6-5 is recombined with TRBJ2-1; no D segment can be confidently identified. The source material was peripheral blood. The sequence derives from a man aged 50-60 years with acute or convalescent COVID-19. The DNA sequence is as follows: TGTGCCAGCAGTTACGGCCTCCTTGATGAGCAGTTCTTC. Translated, it gives CASSYGLLDEQFF.